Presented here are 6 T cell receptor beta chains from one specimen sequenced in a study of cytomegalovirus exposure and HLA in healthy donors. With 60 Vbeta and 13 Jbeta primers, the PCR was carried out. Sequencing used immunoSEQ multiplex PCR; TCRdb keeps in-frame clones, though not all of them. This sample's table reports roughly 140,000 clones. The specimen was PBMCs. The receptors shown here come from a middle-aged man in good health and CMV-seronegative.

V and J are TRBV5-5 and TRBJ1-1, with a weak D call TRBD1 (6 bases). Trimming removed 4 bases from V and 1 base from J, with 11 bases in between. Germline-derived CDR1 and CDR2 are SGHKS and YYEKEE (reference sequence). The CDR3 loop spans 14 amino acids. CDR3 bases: TGTGCCAGCAGCCCTCGGACAGCGAACACTGAAGCTTTCTTT. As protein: CASSPRTANTEAFF. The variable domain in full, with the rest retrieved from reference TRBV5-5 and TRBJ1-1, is DAGVTQSPTHLIKTRGQQVTLRCSPISGHKSVSWYQQVLGQGPQFIFQYYEKEERGRGNFPDRFSARQFPNYSSELNVNALLLGDSALYLCASSPRTANTEAFFGQGTRLTVV.

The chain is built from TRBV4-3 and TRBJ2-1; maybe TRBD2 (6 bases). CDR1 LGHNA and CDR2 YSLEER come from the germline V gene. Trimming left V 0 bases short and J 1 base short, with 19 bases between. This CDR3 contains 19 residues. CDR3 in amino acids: CASSQDGAGGGRSYNEQFF. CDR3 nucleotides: TGCGCCAGCAGCCAAGATGGGGCCGGGGGAGGCAGGTCCTACAATGAGCAGTTCTTC.

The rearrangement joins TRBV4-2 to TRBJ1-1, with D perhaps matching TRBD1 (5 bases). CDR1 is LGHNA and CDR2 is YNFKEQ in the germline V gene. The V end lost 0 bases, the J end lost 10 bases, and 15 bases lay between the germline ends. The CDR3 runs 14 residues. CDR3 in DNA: TGTGCCAGCAGCCAAGATCAACAGGTTGCAGGAGCTTTCTTT. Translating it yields CASSQDQQVAGAFF.

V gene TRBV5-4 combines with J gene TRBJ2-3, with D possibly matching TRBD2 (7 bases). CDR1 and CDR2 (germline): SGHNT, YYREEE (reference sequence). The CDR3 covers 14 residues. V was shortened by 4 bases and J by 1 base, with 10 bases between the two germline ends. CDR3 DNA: TGTGCCAGCAGCCCGGGGGGCGGCACAGATACGCAGTATTTT. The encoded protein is CASSPGGGTDTQYF.

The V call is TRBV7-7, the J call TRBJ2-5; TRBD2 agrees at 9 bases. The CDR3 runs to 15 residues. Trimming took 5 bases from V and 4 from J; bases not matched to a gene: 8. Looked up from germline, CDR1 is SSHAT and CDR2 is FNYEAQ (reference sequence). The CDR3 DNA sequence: TGTGCCAGCAGCCCGAGTAGCGGGGGCAGAGAGACCCAGTACTTC. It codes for CASSPSSGGRETQYF.

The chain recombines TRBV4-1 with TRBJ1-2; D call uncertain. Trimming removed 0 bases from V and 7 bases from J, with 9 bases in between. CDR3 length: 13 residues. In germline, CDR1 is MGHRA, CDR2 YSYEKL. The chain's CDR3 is CASSQDGLSGYTF. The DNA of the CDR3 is TGCGCCAGCAGCCAAGACGGTTTAAGTGGCTACACCTTC.